This T cell receptor (beta chain) was documented in a study of cytomegalovirus exposure and HLA in healthy donors. Germline loops: CDR1 ENHRY, CDR2 SYGVKD. There are 13 residues in the CDR3. The V gene lost 3 bases and the J gene lost 0 bases, with 6 bases spanning the gap. Measured with immunoSEQ multiplex PCR; TCRdb has only the in-frame clones, and not every one. Of some 260,000 clones in the sample, more than 75% are singletons; the top ten hold approximately 12%. The rearrangement joins TRBV10-3 to TRBJ2-7; D gene ambiguous. The sequenced sample consisted of PBMCs. This TCR derives from a man aged 18 to 29 in good health and CMV-seropositive. In DNA, the CDR3 is TGTGCCATCAGTGAAGGCTACTCCTACGAGCAGTACTTC. As protein: CAISEGYSYEQYF.